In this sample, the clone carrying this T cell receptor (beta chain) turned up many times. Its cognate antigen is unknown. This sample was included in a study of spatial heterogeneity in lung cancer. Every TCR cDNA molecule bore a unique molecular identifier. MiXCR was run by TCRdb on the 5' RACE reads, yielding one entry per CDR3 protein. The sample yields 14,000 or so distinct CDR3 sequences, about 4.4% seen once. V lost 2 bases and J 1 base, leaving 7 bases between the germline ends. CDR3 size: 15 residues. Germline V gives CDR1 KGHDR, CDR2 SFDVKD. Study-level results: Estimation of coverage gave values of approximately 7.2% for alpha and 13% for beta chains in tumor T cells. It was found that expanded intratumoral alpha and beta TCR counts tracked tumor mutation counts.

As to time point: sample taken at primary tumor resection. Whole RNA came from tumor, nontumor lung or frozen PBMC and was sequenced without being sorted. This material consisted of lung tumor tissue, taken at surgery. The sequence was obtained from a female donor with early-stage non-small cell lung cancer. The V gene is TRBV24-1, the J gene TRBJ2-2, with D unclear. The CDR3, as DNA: TGTGCCACCAGTGATTACTCCAGGAACACCGGGGAGCTGTTTTTT. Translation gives CATSDYSRNTGELFF.